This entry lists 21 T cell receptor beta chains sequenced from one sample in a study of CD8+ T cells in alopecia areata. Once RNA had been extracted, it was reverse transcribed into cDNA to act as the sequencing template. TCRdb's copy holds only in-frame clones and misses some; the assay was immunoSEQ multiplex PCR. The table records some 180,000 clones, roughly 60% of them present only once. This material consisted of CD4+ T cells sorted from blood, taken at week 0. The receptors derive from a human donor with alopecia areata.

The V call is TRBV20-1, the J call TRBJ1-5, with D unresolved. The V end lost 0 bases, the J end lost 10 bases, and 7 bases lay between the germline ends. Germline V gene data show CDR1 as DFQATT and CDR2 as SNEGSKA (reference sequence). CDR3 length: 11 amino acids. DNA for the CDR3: TGCAGTGCTAGAGATGCGGGTCCCCAGCATTTT. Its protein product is CSARDAGPQHF.

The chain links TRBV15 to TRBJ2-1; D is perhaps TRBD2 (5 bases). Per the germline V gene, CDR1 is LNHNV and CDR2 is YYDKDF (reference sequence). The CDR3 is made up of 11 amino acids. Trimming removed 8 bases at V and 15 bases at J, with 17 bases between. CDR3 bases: TGTGCCACCTCCCCCGGAGGCCGTCCGTTCTTC. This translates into CATSPGGRPFF.

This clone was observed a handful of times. CDR3 protein: CASDVGTEAFF. CDR3 sequence (DNA): TGTGCCTCCGACGTCGGCACTGAAGCTTTCTTT. The V gene is TRBV30, the J gene TRBJ1-1; no clear D gene. There are 11 residues in the CDR3. Trimming shortened V by 7 bases and J by 4 bases, and 10 bases separated the two germline ends. Germline V gene data show CDR1 as GTSNPN and CDR2 as SVGIG (reference sequence).

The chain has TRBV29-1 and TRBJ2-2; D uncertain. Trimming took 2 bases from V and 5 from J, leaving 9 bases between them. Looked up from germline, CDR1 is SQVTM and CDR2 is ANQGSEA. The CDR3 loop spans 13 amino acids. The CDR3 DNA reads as TGCAGCGTTGAATTGCCCCTTACCGGGGAGCTGTTTTTT. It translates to CSVELPLTGELFF.

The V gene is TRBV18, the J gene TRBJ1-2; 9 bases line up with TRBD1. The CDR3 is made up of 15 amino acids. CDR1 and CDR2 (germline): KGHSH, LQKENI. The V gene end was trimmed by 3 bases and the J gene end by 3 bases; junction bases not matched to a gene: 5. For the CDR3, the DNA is TGTGCCAGCTCACCGAGGGACAGGGCGGACTATGGCTACACCTTC. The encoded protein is CASSPRDRADYGYTF.

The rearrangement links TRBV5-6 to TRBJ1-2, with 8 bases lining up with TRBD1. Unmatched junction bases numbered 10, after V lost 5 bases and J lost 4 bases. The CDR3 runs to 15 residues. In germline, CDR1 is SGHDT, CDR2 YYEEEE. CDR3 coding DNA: TGTGCCAGCAGATATGTCCAGGGGGCGAGCTATGGCTACACCTTC. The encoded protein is CASRYVQGASYGYTF.

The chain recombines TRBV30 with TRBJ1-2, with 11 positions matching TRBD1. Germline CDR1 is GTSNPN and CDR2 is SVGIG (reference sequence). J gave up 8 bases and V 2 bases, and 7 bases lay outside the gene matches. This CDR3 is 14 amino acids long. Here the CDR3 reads CAWSTGQGASGYTF. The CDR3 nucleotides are TGTGCCTGGAGTACTGGACAGGGGGCGAGCGGCTACACCTTC.

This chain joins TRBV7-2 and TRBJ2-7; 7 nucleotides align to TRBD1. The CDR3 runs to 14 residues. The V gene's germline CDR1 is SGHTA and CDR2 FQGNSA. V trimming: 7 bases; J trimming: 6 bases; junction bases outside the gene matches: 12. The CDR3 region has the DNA TGTGCCAGCACCATTAACCCTACAGGGGTCGAGCAGTACTTC. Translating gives CASTINPTGVEQYF.

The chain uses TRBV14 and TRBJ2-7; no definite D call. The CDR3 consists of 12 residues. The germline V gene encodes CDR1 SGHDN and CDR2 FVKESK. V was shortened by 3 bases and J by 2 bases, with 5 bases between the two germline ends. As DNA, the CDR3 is TGTGCCAGCAGCCACACCCCCTACGAGCAGTACTTC. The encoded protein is CASSHTPYEQYF.

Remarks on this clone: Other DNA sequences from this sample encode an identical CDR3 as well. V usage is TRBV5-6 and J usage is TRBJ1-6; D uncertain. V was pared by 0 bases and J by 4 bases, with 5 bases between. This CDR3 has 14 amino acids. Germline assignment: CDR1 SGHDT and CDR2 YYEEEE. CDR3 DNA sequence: TGTGCCAGCAGCTTGGGCAGTTATAATTCACCCCTCCACTTT. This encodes CASSLGSYNSPLHF.

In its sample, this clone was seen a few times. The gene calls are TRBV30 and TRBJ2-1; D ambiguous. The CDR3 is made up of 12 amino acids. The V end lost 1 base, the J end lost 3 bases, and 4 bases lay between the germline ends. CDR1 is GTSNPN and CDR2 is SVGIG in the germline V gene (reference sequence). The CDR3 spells CAWSANYNEQFF. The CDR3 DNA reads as TGTGCCTGGAGTGCGAACTACAATGAGCAGTTCTTC.

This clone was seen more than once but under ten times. The CDR3 loop reads CASSHSYRGRGLRTDTQYF. In DNA, the CDR3 is TGTGCCAGCAGCCATTCTTACCGGGGGCGGGGGCTCCGCACAGATACGCAGTATTTT. The V gene is TRBV27, the J gene TRBJ2-3; tentatively, D is TRBD2 (7 bases). The CDR3 consists of 19 residues. Germline V CDR1 and CDR2: MNHEY, SMNVEV (reference sequence). Trimming shortened V by 6 bases and J by 1 base, and 26 bases separated the two germline ends.

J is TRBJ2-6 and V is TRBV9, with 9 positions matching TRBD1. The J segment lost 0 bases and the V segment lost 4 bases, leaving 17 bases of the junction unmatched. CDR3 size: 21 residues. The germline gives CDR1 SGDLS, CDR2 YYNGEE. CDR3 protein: CASSPRGPLTGGGSGANVLTF. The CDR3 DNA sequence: TGTGCCAGCAGCCCTAGAGGTCCCCTGACAGGGGGGGGCTCTGGGGCCAACGTCCTGACTTTC. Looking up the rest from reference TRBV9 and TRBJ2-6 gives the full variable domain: DSGVTQTPKHLITATGQRVTLRCSPRSGDLSVYWYQQSLDQGLQFLIQYYNGEERAKGNILERFSAQQFPDLHSELNLSSLELGDSALYFCASSPRGPLTGGGSGANVLTFGAGSRLTVL.

DNA of the CDR3: TGTGCCAGCAGAAGGAACACTGAAGCTTTCTTT. Amino acid sequence: CASRRNTEAFF. The chain joins TRBV2 to TRBJ1-1, with no clear D. CDR3 length equals 11 residues. Trimming took off 6 bases at V and 1 base at J, with 3 bases between the two ends. Germline V gives CDR1 SNHLY, CDR2 FYNNEI.

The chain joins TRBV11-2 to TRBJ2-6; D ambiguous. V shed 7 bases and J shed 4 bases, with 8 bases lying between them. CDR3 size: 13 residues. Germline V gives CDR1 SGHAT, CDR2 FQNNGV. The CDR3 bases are TGTGCCAGCACCCTCGGGGGGGCCAACGTCCTGACTTTC. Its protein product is CASTLGGANVLTF.

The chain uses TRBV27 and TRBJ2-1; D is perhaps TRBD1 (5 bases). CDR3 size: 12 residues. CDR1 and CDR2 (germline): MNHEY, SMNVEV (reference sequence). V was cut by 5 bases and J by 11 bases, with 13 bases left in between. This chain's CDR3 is CASSRQGDKQFF. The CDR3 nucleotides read TGTGCCAGCAGTCGACAAGGGGATAAGCAGTTCTTC.

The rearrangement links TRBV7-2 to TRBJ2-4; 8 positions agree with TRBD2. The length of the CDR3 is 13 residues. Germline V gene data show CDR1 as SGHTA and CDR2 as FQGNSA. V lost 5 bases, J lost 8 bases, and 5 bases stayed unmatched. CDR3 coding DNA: TGTGCCAGCAGCCCGGGACTAGGATACATTCAGTACTTC. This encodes CASSPGLGYIQYF.

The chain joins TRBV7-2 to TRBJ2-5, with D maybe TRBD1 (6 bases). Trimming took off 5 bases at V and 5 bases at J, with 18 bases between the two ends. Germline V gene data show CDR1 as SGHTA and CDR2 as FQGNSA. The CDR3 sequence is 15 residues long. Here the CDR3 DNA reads TGTGCCAGCAGCCGGGATAACAGGGTTGGGGAGACCCAGTACTTC. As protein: CASSRDNRVGETQYF. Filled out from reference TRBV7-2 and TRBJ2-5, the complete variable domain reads GAGVSQSPSNKVTEKGKDVELRCDPISGHTALYWYRQSLGQGLEFLIYFQGNSAPDKSGLPSDRFSAERTGGSVSTLTIQRTQQEDSAVYLCASSRDNRVGETQYFGPGTRLLVL.

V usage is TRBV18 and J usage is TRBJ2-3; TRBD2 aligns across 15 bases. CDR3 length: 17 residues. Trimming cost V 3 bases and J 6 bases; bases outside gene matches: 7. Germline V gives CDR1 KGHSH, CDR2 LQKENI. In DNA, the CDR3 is TGTGCCAGCTCACCGCGGACTAGCGGGGGGGCCCCCGATACGCAGTATTTT. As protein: CASSPRTSGGAPDTQYF.

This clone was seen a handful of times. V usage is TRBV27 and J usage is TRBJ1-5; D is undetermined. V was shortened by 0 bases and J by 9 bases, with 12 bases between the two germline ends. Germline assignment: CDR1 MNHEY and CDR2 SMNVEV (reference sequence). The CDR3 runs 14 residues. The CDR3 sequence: CASSLSPSRWPQHF. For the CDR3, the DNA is TGTGCCAGCAGTTTATCGCCCTCCCGGTGGCCCCAGCATTTT.

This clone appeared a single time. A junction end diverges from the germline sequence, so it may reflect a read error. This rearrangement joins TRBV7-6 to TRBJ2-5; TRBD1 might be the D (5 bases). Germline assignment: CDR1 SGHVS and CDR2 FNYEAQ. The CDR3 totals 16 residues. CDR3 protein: CASTLGTPGHQETQYF. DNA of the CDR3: TGTGCCAGCACCTTAGGTACGCCAGGGCACCAAGAGACCCAGTACTTC.